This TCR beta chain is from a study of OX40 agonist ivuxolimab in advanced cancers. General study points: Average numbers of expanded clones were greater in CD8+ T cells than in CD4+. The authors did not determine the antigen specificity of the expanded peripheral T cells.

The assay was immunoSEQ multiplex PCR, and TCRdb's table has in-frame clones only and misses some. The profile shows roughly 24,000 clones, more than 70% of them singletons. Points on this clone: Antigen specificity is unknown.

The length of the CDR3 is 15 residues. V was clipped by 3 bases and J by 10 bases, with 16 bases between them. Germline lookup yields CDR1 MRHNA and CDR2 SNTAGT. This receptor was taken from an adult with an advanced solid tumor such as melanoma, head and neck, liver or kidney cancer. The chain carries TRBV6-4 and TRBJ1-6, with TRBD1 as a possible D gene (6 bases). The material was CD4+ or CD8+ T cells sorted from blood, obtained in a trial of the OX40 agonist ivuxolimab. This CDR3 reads CASSESGHRWSPLHF. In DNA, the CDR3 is TGTGCCAGCAGTGAGTCGGGACACCGCTGGTCACCCCTCCACTTT.